One and the same sample provided the 22 T cell receptor beta chains below, sequenced in a study of beta chain features in type 1 diabetes. cDNA synthesis used the whole RNA isolate, giving expressed TCRB sequences. TCRdb keeps only in-frame clones here, not all; method: immunoSEQ multiplex PCR. The sample records roughly 300,000 clones, 11% to 15% being singletons. Sequencing was done on a sample of central memory CD4+ T cells from blood. All receptors derive from a man aged 25 to 45 in good health.

To note about this clone: An end of the junction differs from the germline gene, which may be a read error. The genes are TRBV9 and TRBJ2-5, with TRBD2 identical over 8 bases. This CDR3 region has 16 residues. Germline V gene data show CDR1 as SGDLS and CDR2 as YYNGEE. The CDR3 is CARSKGLAGGGETQYF. The CDR3 DNA follows: TGTGCCCGCAGCAAGGGACTCGCGGGGGGCGGGGAGACCCAGTACTTC.

This clone has just one count. The chain carries TRBV4-2 and TRBJ1-2, with TRBD1 matching 8 bases. The V segment lost 0 bases and the J segment 8 bases; nucleotides outside the gene matches: 5. Germline assignment: CDR1 LGHNA and CDR2 YNFKEQ. The CDR3 covers 14 residues. The CDR3 DNA reads TGTGCCAGCAGCCAAGAGGGAAGGACAGGGGGCTACACCTTC. It encodes CASSQEGRTGGYTF.

The chain employs TRBV30 and TRBJ2-7, with D unclear. The CDR3 has 11 amino acids. Germline V lookup: CDR1 GTSNPN, CDR2 SVGIG (reference sequence). Between the trimmed V and J ends, which lost 5 bases and 12 bases, there was a span of 17 bases. CDR3: CAWGTTAPMYV. The CDR3 bases are TGTGCCTGGGGTACCACTGCCCCCATGTACGTC.

The rearrangement joins TRBV6-6 to TRBJ1-5, with unresolved D. The CDR3 runs to 16 residues. From germline, CDR1 is MNHNY and CDR2 SVGAGI (reference sequence). V gave up 3 bases and J gave up 0 bases, with 12 bases separating them. The CDR3 loop reads CASSYSGVGSNQPQHF. The CDR3 DNA sequence: TGTGCCAGCAGTTATTCTGGAGTTGGTAGCAATCAGCCCCAGCATTTT.

The V and J genes are TRBV5-4 and TRBJ2-3; the D gene could be TRBD1 or TRBD2 (5 bases each). The germline V gene has CDR1 SGHNT and CDR2 YYREEE (reference sequence). V shed 2 bases and J shed 5 bases, with 15 bases lying between them. The CDR3 consists of 15 residues. In DNA form, the CDR3 reads TGTGCCAGCAGCTTAGGGACCCTGGCGGGAGATACGCAGTATTTT. Amino acids: CASSLGTLAGDTQYF.

The chain couples TRBV29-1 to TRBJ2-5; TRBD1 matches 7 bases. V lost 7 bases, J lost 2 bases, and 4 bases stayed unmatched. CDR1 SQVTM and CDR2 ANQGSEA come from the germline V gene. This CDR3 has 12 residues. CDR3 sequence (DNA): TGCAGCGCAAGACAGGGACAAGAGACCCAGTACTTC. This gives the protein CSARQGQETQYF.

This clone was counted only a few times. In the same sample, other DNA sequences code for this CDR3. The gene calls are TRBV6-6 and TRBJ2-7, with D unclear. CDR1 and CDR2 (germline): MNHNY, SVGAGI (reference sequence). The CDR3 spans 11 residues. Trimming removed 0 bases from V and 6 bases from J, with 3 bases in between. In DNA form, the CDR3 reads TGTGCCAGCAGTTACTCAGGCGAGCAGTACTTC. Translated, it gives CASSYSGEQYF.

The table lists this clone with many counts. The chain is built from TRBV5-1 and TRBJ2-1, with TRBD2 matching 10 bases. CDR3 size: 15 residues. Trimming took 4 bases from V and 7 from J; bases not matched to a gene: 8. Per germline, CDR1 SGHRS and CDR2 YFSETQ. The CDR3 nucleotides read TGCGCCAGCAGCCTGGATAGCGGGAGGACAAATGAGCAGTTCTTC. This gives the protein CASSLDSGRTNEQFF.

Only a few counts were recorded for this clone. The chain has TRBV6-5 and TRBJ2-2; D unclear. V was clipped by 6 bases and J by 5 bases, with 4 bases between them. CDR1 is MNHEY, CDR2 SVGAGI, per germline. The CDR3 loop spans 11 amino acids. The CDR3 DNA is TGTGCCAGCAGAAGAACCGGGGAGCTGTTTTTT. Translated, it gives CASRRTGELFF.

This clone was observed a few times. The genes are TRBV27 and TRBJ2-7, with 8 bases that match TRBD2. The closer fit of TRBJ2-5 to the DNA end suggests the J call may be wrong. Looked up from germline, CDR1 is MNHEY and CDR2 is SMNVEV (reference sequence). This CDR3 region has 16 residues. The CDR3 region is CASSLLGLGKQETQYF. The CDR3 DNA reads TGTGCCAGCAGTTTATTGGGACTAGGGAAGCAAGAGACCCAGTACTTC.

This clone has at least ten counts. The V and J genes are TRBV7-9 and TRBJ2-1, with D hard to call. CDR3 size: 14 residues. The ends were cut back, 1 base at V and 0 bases at J, with 4 bases in the middle. Germline-derived CDR1 and CDR2 are SEHNR and FQNEAQ (reference sequence). The CDR3 sequence: CASSLGLSYNEQFF. In DNA, the CDR3 is TGTGCCAGCAGCTTAGGACTCTCCTACAATGAGCAGTTCTTC. The full variable domain, rest sourced from reference TRBV7-9 and TRBJ2-1, is DTGVSQNPRHKITKRGQNVTFRCDPISEHNRLYWYRQTLGQGPEFLTYFQNEAQLEKSRLLSDRFSAERPKGSFSTLEIQRTEQGDSAMYLCASSLGLSYNEQFFGPGTRLTVL.

This clone has at least ten counts. The CDR3 DNA reads as TGCGCCAGCAGCCAAGAGGGAACACACCGATACTTC. It yields the protein CASSQEGTHRYF. The genes are TRBV4-3 and TRBJ2-4; D is uncertain. V lost 0 bases, J lost 16 bases, and 13 bases lay in between. The CDR3 has 12 amino acids. Looked up from germline, CDR1 is LGHNA and CDR2 is YSLEER.

Only a few counts were recorded for this clone. The chain links TRBV11-2 to TRBJ2-7; unclear D gene. This CDR3 contains 16 residues. V gave up 5 bases and J gave up 0 bases, with 17 bases separating them. The V gene's germline CDR1 is SGHAT and CDR2 FQNNGV. CDR3 protein: CASSHVSTDRSYEQYF. Written as DNA, the CDR3 is TGTGCCAGCAGCCACGTCAGCACAGACCGCTCCTACGAGCAGTACTTC.

This rearrangement joins TRBV6-5 to TRBJ1-5; TRBD1 might be the D (6 bases). Germline assignment: CDR1 MNHEY and CDR2 SVGAGI. CDR3 size: 15 residues. V lost 2 bases and J 7 bases, leaving 15 bases between the germline ends. CDR3 DNA: TGTGCCAGCAGTTACGACAAGGGGGGACGCCAGCCCCAGCATTTT. This gives the protein CASSYDKGGRQPQHF.

The chain couples TRBV4-1 to TRBJ1-1; D uncertain. Trimming removed 5 bases from V and 1 base from J, with 20 bases in between. This CDR3 is 17 amino acids long. Germline loops: CDR1 MGHRA, CDR2 YSYEKL. CDR3 DNA sequence: TGCGCCAGCAGCTCGACGTGGGGTAGAGGGCGGAACACTGAAGCTTTCTTT. Protein sequence: CASSSTWGRGRNTEAFF.

This clone was seen a few times. The chain carries TRBV2 and TRBJ2-2; 16 bases line up with TRBD2. V lost 4 bases and J lost 0; bases outside the gene matches: 5. Germline V lookup: CDR1 SNHLY, CDR2 FYNNEI. CDR3 length: 19 residues. The chain's CDR3 is CASSAPGLAGGPNTGELFF. The CDR3 nucleotides read TGTGCCAGCAGTGCTCCGGGACTAGCGGGAGGGCCGAACACCGGGGAGCTGTTTTTT.

This clone was observed many times. The rearrangement joins TRBV29-1 to TRBJ2-3, with D unresolved. Germline V gene sequence: CDR1 SQVTM, CDR2 ANQGSEA. This CDR3 is built from 11 residues. Trimming took off 5 bases at V and 6 bases at J, with 9 bases between the two ends. DNA of the CDR3: TGCAGCGTTCGGTTCGTGGATACGCAGTATTTT. The encoded protein is CSVRFVDTQYF.

This chain joins TRBV11-2 and TRBJ2-4, with D unclear. Germline V gene sequence: CDR1 SGHAT, CDR2 FQNNGV. V was trimmed by 5 bases and J by 4 bases, leaving 9 bases between them. The CDR3 totals 13 residues. The CDR3 spells CASSTGPKNIQYF. CDR3 sequence (DNA): TGTGCCAGCAGCACCGGACCAAAAAACATTCAGTACTTC.

The rearrangement uses TRBV7-2 and TRBJ2-5; D uncertain. Germline V gene data show CDR1 as SGHTA and CDR2 as FQGNSA. V shed 1 base and J shed 4 bases, with 10 bases lying between them. The CDR3 contains 14 residues. CDR3 sequence: CASSLGQWRETQYF. CDR3 coding DNA: TGTGCCAGCAGCTTAGGACAATGGCGAGAGACCCAGTACTTC.

This clone turned up a few times. The rearrangement uses TRBV4-3 and TRBJ1-2; 7 bases are shared with TRBD1. The CDR3 runs 15 residues. Germline V gene lookup returns CDR1 LGHNA and CDR2 YSLEER. Trimming cost V 1 base and J 8 bases; bases outside gene matches: 10. The CDR3 here is CASSQVWGGGGGYTF. CDR3 sequence (DNA): TGCGCCAGCAGCCAAGTCTGGGGAGGGGGCGGCGGCTACACCTTC.

V gene TRBV28 combines with J gene TRBJ1-2; D is unresolved. This CDR3 is 15 amino acids long. V dropped 1 base and J dropped 6 bases, with 15 bases sitting between them. Per germline, CDR1 MDHEN and CDR2 SYDVKM. The CDR3 DNA follows: TGTGCCAGCAGTTTATCCCCCCCGGGCGGGGATGGCTACACCTTC. Protein product: CASSLSPPGGDGYTF.

The rearrangement links TRBV6-1 to TRBJ2-3; no definite D call. This CDR3 region has 13 residues. V was shortened by 1 base and J by 6 bases, with 8 bases between the two germline ends. Germline-derived CDR1 and CDR2 are MNHNS and SASEGT. The DNA for the CDR3 is TGTGCCAGCAGTGAAGTACGATTGGATACGCAGTATTTT. Residues: CASSEVRLDTQYF.